This TCR beta chain emerged from a study of blood T cells in healthy people across ages. Through a sample-barcoded 5' primer and a J-beta primer mix, a second PCR was run for roughly 7 to 12 cycles. Every sample returned 2.5 million or more CDR3-containing paired-end reads. MiXCR, applied by TCRdb to the 5' RACE reads, yields one record per CDR3 protein. In the table there are some 1.5 million distinct CDR3 sequences, roughly 27% of which are singletons. There were healthy Caucasian individuals from Russia, aged roughly 6 to 100, serving as donors. Each sample used at least 7 million PBMCs. Trimming cost V 7 bases and J 13 bases; bases outside gene matches: 17. This CDR3 comprises 15 residues. Germline CDR1 SGHAT, CDR2 FQNNGV. This clonotype showed up just a few times. Antigen: not known. Study-level results: Diversity estimates drawn from one million T cells were deemed underestimates.

The TCR comes from a woman in her twenties or thirties in good health. This sequence joins TRBV11-2 and TRBJ2-4; 9 positions match TRBD2. Specimen: blood. The chain's CDR3 is CASTPTLAGAGEQYF. CDR3 nucleotides: TGTGCCAGCACCCCGACCTTAGCGGGAGCAGGAGAGCAGTACTTC.